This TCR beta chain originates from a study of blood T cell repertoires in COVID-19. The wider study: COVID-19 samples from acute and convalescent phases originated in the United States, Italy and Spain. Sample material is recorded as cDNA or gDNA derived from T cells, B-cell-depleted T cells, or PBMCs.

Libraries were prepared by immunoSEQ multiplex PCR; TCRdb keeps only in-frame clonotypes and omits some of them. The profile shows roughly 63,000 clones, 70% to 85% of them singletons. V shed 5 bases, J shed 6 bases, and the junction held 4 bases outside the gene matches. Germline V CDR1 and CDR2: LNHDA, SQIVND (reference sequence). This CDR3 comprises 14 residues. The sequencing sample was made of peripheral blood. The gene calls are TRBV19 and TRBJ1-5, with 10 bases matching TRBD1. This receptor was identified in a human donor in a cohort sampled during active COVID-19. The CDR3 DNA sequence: TGTGCCAGTAGTGCAGACAGGGGGCTTCAGCCCCAGCATTTT. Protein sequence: CASSADRGLQPQHF.